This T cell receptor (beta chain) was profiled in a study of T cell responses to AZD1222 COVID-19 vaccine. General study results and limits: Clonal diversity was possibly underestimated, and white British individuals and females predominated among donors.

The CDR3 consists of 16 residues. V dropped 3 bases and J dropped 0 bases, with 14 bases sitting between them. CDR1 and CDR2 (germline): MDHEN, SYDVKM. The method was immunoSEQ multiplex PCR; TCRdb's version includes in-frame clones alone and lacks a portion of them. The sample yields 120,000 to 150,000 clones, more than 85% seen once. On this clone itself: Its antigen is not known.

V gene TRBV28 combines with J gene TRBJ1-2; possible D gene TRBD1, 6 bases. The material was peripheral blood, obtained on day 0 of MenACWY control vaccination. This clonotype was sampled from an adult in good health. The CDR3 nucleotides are TGTGCCAGCAGTTTGTCCGGGACACCTGCTAACTATGGCTACACCTTC. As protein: CASSLSGTPANYGYTF.